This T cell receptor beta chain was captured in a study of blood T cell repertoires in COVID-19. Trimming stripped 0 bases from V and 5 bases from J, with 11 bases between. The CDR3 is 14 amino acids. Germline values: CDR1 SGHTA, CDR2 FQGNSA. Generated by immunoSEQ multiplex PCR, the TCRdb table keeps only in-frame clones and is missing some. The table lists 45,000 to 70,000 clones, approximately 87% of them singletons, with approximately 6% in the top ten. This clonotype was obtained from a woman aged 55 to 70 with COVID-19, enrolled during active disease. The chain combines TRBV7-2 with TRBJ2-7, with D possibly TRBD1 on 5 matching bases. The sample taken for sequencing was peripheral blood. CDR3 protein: CASSLAQGIHEQYF. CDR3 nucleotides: TGTGCCAGCAGCTTAGCGCAGGGAATCCACGAGCAGTACTTC.